These 5 T cell receptor beta chains originate from one sample sequenced in a study of radiation and T cells in renal cell carcinoma. Produced via immunoSEQ multiplex PCR; TCRdb's table is partial and in-frame only. The data contain approximately 90,000 clones, approximately 86% of them singletons. Time point here: baseline pretreatment blood. Stated treatment: 15 Gy SBRT to primary tumor, nephrectomy 4 weeks later. Sequencing was performed on blood, taken from a patient whose treatment included radiotherapy and nephrectomy. All receptors come from a man aged 45-65 years with renal cell carcinoma.

The CDR3 loop is CASSLPGYHPNTEAFF. The CDR3 nucleotides read TGTGCCAGCAGCTTACCAGGGTATCATCCGAACACTGAAGCTTTCTTT. The rearrangement links TRBV11-1 to TRBJ1-1, with D possibly TRBD1 on 5 matching bases. The germline V and J ends were trimmed by 2 bases and 1 base, with 14 bases remaining between them. The germline V gene has CDR1 SGHAT and CDR2 FQDESV (reference sequence). This CDR3 is 16 amino acids long.

CDR3 coding DNA: TGCGCCAGCAGCTTGTCGGCCGCGTCGGATGAGCAGTTCTTC. The encoded protein is CASSLSAASDEQFF. The chain uses TRBV5-1 and TRBJ2-1; D not certain. The CDR3 spans 14 residues. Germline assignment: CDR1 SGHRS and CDR2 YFSETQ. V lost 1 base and J lost 8, with 13 bases in between.

The chain is built from TRBV30 and TRBJ2-7; 7 bases line up with TRBD2. The CDR3 sequence is 14 residues long. J was trimmed by 4 bases and V by 3 bases; bases with no gene match: 9. CDR1 is GTSNPN and CDR2 is SVGIG in the germline V gene (reference sequence). CDR3 residues: CAWRSRTGGYEQYF. The CDR3 DNA sequence: TGTGCCTGGAGATCAAGGACCGGGGGGTACGAGCAGTACTTC.

This chain connects TRBV10-1 to TRBJ1-3; D gene unclear. Trimming took off 10 bases at V and 3 bases at J, with 19 bases between the two ends. Germline V lookup: CDR1 WNHNN, CDR2 SYGVQD (reference sequence). The CDR3 sequence is 15 residues long. The CDR3 loop reads CATLIKLVRGNTIYF. CDR3 bases: TGCGCCACCCTCATAAAACTGGTCCGTGGAAACACCATATATTTT.

This clone was observed a handful of times. The chain is built from TRBV5-1 and TRBJ1-2, with 9 bases matching TRBD1. The CDR3 extends over 15 amino acids. Trimming at V came to 4 bases and at J to 7 bases, leaving 11 bases not matched to a gene. The germline CDR1 and CDR2 sequences are SGHRS and YFSETQ. For the CDR3, the DNA is TGCGCCAGCAGCCCGGCAGGGACAGGGCCCCTTGGCTACACCTTC. It yields the protein CASSPAGTGPLGYTF.